The rows below give T cell receptor beta chains drawn from one sample of a study of shared clonotypes between healthy human individuals. TCRdb keeps only in-frame clones here, not all; method: immunoSEQ multiplex PCR. This table holds about 2.1 million clones, approximately 92% found once. The sample consisted of naive CD8+ T cells from PBMCs. These receptors all stem from a man aged 18-30 years in good health. Some clones in this sample may be carry-over from other donors' samples. CDR3s include the opening cysteine and the closing phenylalanine or tryptophan. Each record gives: J gene, clone size, V gene, D gene, CDR3 DNA, CDR3 protein. D genes are given only for firm matches. Clone size is given for some rows only: seen once, a few or many times, or a class if the clone is expanded.

J gene: TRBJ1-1; clone size: -; V gene: TRBV27; D gene: -; CDR3 DNA: TGTGCCAGCAGTTTAAGGGGGGGGCATGGGGCTGAAGCTTTCTTT; CDR3 protein: CASSLRGGHGAEAFF
J gene: TRBJ2-7; clone size: few; V gene: TRBV2; D gene: -; CDR3 DNA: TGTGCCAGCATATCCCGGGACACCGGGTACGAGCAGTACTTC; CDR3 protein: CASISRDTGYEQYF
J gene: TRBJ1-2; clone size: once; V gene: TRBV5-4; D gene: -; CDR3 DNA: TGTGCCAGCAGCTTGGGCAGGGGAGATGGCTACACCTTC; CDR3 protein: CASSLGRGDGYTF
J gene: TRBJ1-1; clone size: -; V gene: TRBV19; D gene: -; CDR3 DNA: TGTGCCAGTAGTATAGGGACCGATACTACCGAAGCTTTCTTT; CDR3 protein: CASSIGTDTTEAFF
J gene: TRBJ2-1; clone size: once; V gene: TRBV28; D gene: -; CDR3 DNA: TGTGCCAGCAGTTTCTACCCCAGAACAGCCGATGAGCAGTTCTTC; CDR3 protein: CASSFYPRTADEQFF
J gene: TRBJ2-1; clone size: -; V gene: TRBV7-6; D gene: -; CDR3 DNA: TGTGCCAGCAGCCCGTTAACGGCGGGTCCATACAATGAGCAGTTCTTC; CDR3 protein: CASSPLTAGPYNEQFF
J gene: TRBJ2-7; clone size: -; V gene: TRBV27; D gene: -; CDR3 DNA: TGTGCCAGCAGTTTATCTGCGGGGCCAAACTACGAGCAGTACTTC; CDR3 protein: CASSLSAGPNYEQYF
J gene: TRBJ1-2; clone size: -; V gene: TRBV19; D gene: -; CDR3 DNA: TGTGCCAGTAGCCTGGGGGCTTTATTTAACTATGGCTACACCTTC; CDR3 protein: CASSLGALFNYGYTF
J gene: TRBJ2-3; clone size: -; V gene: TRBV5-1; D gene: -; CDR3 DNA: TGCGCCAGCAGCTTATACGGTCCGAGAGGGACAGATACGCAGTATTTT; CDR3 protein: CASSLYGPRGTDTQYF
J gene: TRBJ1-2; clone size: -; V gene: TRBV10-2; D gene: TRBD1; CDR3 DNA: TGCGCCAGCAGTGAGTACGACAGGGCTGGTGGCTACACCTTC; CDR3 protein: CASSEYDRAGGYTF
J gene: TRBJ2-7; clone size: -; V gene: TRBV7-9; D gene: -; CDR3 DNA: TGTGCCAGCAGCTACCTAGTTGATGCCCCCTACGAGCAGTACTTC; CDR3 protein: CASSYLVDAPYEQYF
J gene: TRBJ2-1; clone size: few; V gene: TRBV27; D gene: -; CDR3 DNA: TGTGCCAGCAGAGGACAGAGCTCCTACAATGAGCAGTTCTTC; CDR3 protein: CASRGQSSYNEQFF
J gene: TRBJ1-2; clone size: once; V gene: TRBV5-6; D gene: -; CDR3 DNA: TGTGCCAGCCGGAGCCTGGACGTGATATATGGCTACACCTTC; CDR3 protein: CASRSLDVIYGYTF
J gene: TRBJ1-2; clone size: -; V gene: TRBV6-5; D gene: -; CDR3 DNA: TGTGCCAGCAGTTACTCGATAGGGACATGGAATGCCTTC; CDR3 protein: CASSYSIGTWNAF
J gene: TRBJ1-4; clone size: -; V gene: TRBV4-1; D gene: -; CDR3 DNA: TGCGCCAGCAGCCAAGATTACAGGGTGGGGAAGAGCGAAAAACTGTTTTTT; CDR3 protein: CASSQDYRVGKSEKLFF
J gene: TRBJ2-1; clone size: -; V gene: TRBV7-9; D gene: TRBD2; CDR3 DNA: TGTGCCAGCAGCTTAGTACTAGCGGGAGGTCATGAGCAGTTCTTC; CDR3 protein: CASSLVLAGGHEQFF
J gene: TRBJ2-1; clone size: -; V gene: TRBV7-9; D gene: -; CDR3 DNA: TGTGCCGGCACAGACCCCGGGAGAACTTCCTACAATGAGCAGTTCTTC; CDR3 protein: CAGTDPGRTSYNEQFF
J gene: TRBJ1-1; clone size: -; V gene: TRBV11-2; D gene: -; CDR3 DNA: TGTGCCAGCAGCTTAGTTCGGGGGGCTTGGACTGAAGCTTTCTTT; CDR3 protein: CASSLVRGAWTEAFF
J gene: TRBJ1-1; clone size: few; V gene: TRBV9; D gene: -; CDR3 DNA: TGTGCCAGCAGCGTAGGGACACCTGAGGAAGCTTTCTTT; CDR3 protein: CASSVGTPEEAFF
J gene: TRBJ1-1; clone size: -; V gene: TRBV28; D gene: -; CDR3 DNA: TGTGCCAGCAGTTTTGCCTTGTGGGGGGTCAGGACTGAAGCTTTCTTT; CDR3 protein: CASSFALWGVRTEAFF
J gene: TRBJ2-3; clone size: -; V gene: TRBV19; D gene: -; CDR3 DNA: TGTGCCAGTAGTGCTCGGACAGCCACGCAGTATTTT; CDR3 protein: CASSARTATQYF
J gene: TRBJ2-1; clone size: once; V gene: TRBV19; D gene: TRBD2; CDR3 DNA: TGTGCCAGTTTTCCGAGCGGGAGCAATGAGCAGTTCTTC; CDR3 protein: CASFPSGSNEQFF
J gene: TRBJ1-4; clone size: -; V gene: TRBV15; D gene: -; CDR3 DNA: TGTGCCACCAGCAGAGATTTGTCTAGGACAGCAACTGAAAAACTGTTTTTT; CDR3 protein: CATSRDLSRTATEKLFF
J gene: TRBJ1-2; clone size: few; V gene: TRBV27; D gene: -; CDR3 DNA: TGTGCCAGCAGTTTATCAGGGGGTTTCTATGGCTACACCTTC; CDR3 protein: CASSLSGGFYGYTF
J gene: TRBJ2-7; clone size: -; V gene: TRBV11-2; D gene: -; CDR3 DNA: TGTGCCAGCAGCTTAGCCCGAGGGAACGAGCAGTACTTC; CDR3 protein: CASSLARGNEQYF
J gene: TRBJ1-1; clone size: -; V gene: TRBV10-1; D gene: TRBD1; CDR3 DNA: TGCGCCAGCAGAGGACAGGGTAAAGGAATGAACACTGAAGCTTTCTTT; CDR3 protein: CASRGQGKGMNTEAFF
J gene: TRBJ1-1; clone size: -; V gene: TRBV29-1; D gene: -; CDR3 DNA: TGCAGCGTTGACTCCCGGGACACCGACACTGAAGCTTTCTTT; CDR3 protein: CSVDSRDTDTEAFF
J gene: TRBJ2-1; clone size: -; V gene: TRBV7-2; D gene: -; CDR3 DNA: TGTGCCAGCAGCTTAATCAGTGGATCCTACAATGAGCAGTTCTTC; CDR3 protein: CASSLISGSYNEQFF
J gene: TRBJ2-5; clone size: -; V gene: TRBV9; D gene: TRBD1; CDR3 DNA: TGTGCCAGCGCAGGGGGCTTGAGAGAGACCCAGTACTTC; CDR3 protein: CASAGGLRETQYF
J gene: TRBJ2-7; clone size: -; V gene: TRBV10-2; D gene: -; CDR3 DNA: TGCGCCAGCAGTGAGTCGCAGGGTCGCGAGCAGTACTTC; CDR3 protein: CASSESQGREQYF